These 28 T cell receptor beta chains share one sample of origin, sequenced in a study of shared clonotypes between healthy human individuals. The table came from immunoSEQ multiplex PCR; TCRdb's copy has only in-frame clones and leaves some out. This sample yields some 580,000 clones, of which roughly 97% are seen a single time; 0.057% belongs to the top ten. The source material was naive CD4+ T cells sorted from blood. Indicated subset: CD45RA+ positively selected. The receptors derive from a woman under 40 in good health.

The V call is TRBV7-2, the J call TRBJ1-2; D remains ambiguous. The CDR3 covers 14 residues. The V end lost 2 bases, the J end lost 6 bases, and 13 bases lay between the germline ends. The V gene's germline CDR1 is SGHTA and CDR2 FQGNSA. Here the CDR3 DNA reads TGTGCCAGCAGCTTATGGCCAGGTATGGATGGCTACACCTTC. Residues: CASSLWPGMDGYTF.

The V call is TRBV27, the J call TRBJ2-1; D perhaps matches TRBD2 (6 bases). Germline lookup yields CDR1 MNHEY and CDR2 SMNVEV (reference sequence). V was trimmed by 1 base and J by 8 bases, leaving 18 bases between them. CDR3 length: 16 amino acids. CDR3 in amino acids: CASSLLSPAGADEQFF. In DNA form, the CDR3 reads TGTGCCAGCAGTTTATTGAGTCCAGCGGGTGCCGATGAGCAGTTCTTC.

The CDR3 region is CASSLVVGSGANVLTF. The CDR3 bases are TGCGCCAGCAGCTTGGTTGTCGGCTCTGGGGCCAACGTCCTGACTTTC. The chain uses TRBV5-1 and TRBJ2-6, with no clear D. The CDR3 has 16 residues. CDR1 SGHRS and CDR2 YFSETQ come from the germline V gene. V was trimmed by 0 bases and J by 0 bases, leaving 7 bases between them.

This sequence joins TRBV2 and TRBJ1-3; a possible D gene is TRBD1 (5 bases). V gave up 7 bases and J gave up 2 bases, with 9 bases separating them. Germline loops: CDR1 SNHLY, CDR2 FYNNEI. This CDR3 comprises 13 residues. The CDR3 region has the DNA TGTGCCAGCAAAGTGGGGCCTGGAAACACCATATATTTT. This sequence encodes CASKVGPGNTIYF.

The chain's CDR3 is CASRGYESNQPQHF. The DNA of the CDR3 is TGTGCCAGCAGAGGGTACGAAAGCAATCAGCCCCAGCATTTT. The genes are TRBV28 and TRBJ1-5; no definite D call. This CDR3 comprises 14 residues. The germline CDR1 and CDR2 sequences are MDHEN and SYDVKM. The V and J ends lost 6 bases and 1 base respectively, with 10 bases between them.

V and J are TRBV2 and TRBJ2-7; 8 bases are shared with TRBD1. The J segment lost 7 bases and the V segment lost 5 bases, leaving 7 bases of the junction unmatched. The CDR3 spans 13 residues. Germline CDR1 and CDR2: SNHLY and FYNNEI. The CDR3 bases are TGTGCCAGCAGTATCCGACAGGGGAGGGAGCAGTACTTC. Protein product: CASSIRQGREQYF. The full variable domain, rest sourced from reference TRBV2 and TRBJ2-7, is EPEVTQTPSHQVTQMGQEVILRCVPISNHLYFYWYRQILGQKVEFLVSFYNNEISEKSEIFDDQFSVERPDGSNFTLKIRSTKLEDSAMYFCASSIRQGREQYFGPGTRLTVT.

This chain joins TRBV19 and TRBJ2-1; tentatively, D is TRBD2 (5 bases). This CDR3 contains 17 residues. CDR1 LNHDA and CDR2 SQIVND come from the germline V gene (reference sequence). Trimming removed 4 bases from V and 5 bases from J, with 21 bases in between. The CDR3 is CASSTLPLGNLNNEQFF. The CDR3 DNA is TGTGCCAGTAGTACCCTCCCACTAGGGAATTTGAACAATGAGCAGTTCTTC.

The J gene is TRBJ1-1, the V gene TRBV7-9; TRBD1 is a possible D gene (6 bases). The CDR3 loop spans 13 amino acids. Germline assignment: CDR1 SEHNR and CDR2 FQNEAQ (reference sequence). V lost 5 bases and J lost 5, with 12 bases in between. The CDR3 loop is CASSAGTSTEAFF. The CDR3 DNA sequence: TGTGCCAGCAGCGCCGGGACATCGACTGAAGCTTTCTTT.

The chain employs TRBV18 and TRBJ1-1; D might be TRBD1 (6 bases). V shed 2 bases and J shed 5 bases, with 15 bases lying between them. The CDR3 sequence is 15 residues long. Germline V gene sequence: CDR1 KGHSH, CDR2 LQKENI. CDR3 sequence: CASSPATGIPTEAFF. Here the CDR3 DNA reads TGTGCCAGCTCACCAGCGACAGGAATACCAACTGAAGCTTTCTTT.

The chain combines TRBV13 with TRBJ2-7; D is unclear. The V end lost 0 bases, the J end lost 7 bases, and 16 bases lay between the germline ends. CDR1 is PRHDT, CDR2 FYEKMQ, per germline (reference sequence). The CDR3 loop spans 15 amino acids. The CDR3 DNA reads TGTGCCAGCAGCTTAGGCTCACCGTCCGTGGGGGAGCAGTACTTC. Its protein product is CASSLGSPSVGEQYF.

The rearrangement uses TRBV5-1 and TRBJ2-5, with 7 bases aligning to TRBD1. V gave up 8 bases and J gave up 2 bases; unmatched junction bases: 6. The germline CDR1 and CDR2 sequences are SGHRS and YFSETQ. The CDR3 is 13 residues long. The CDR3 DNA sequence: TGCGCCAGTACCGGGACAGAACAAGAGACCCAGTACTTC. Protein sequence: CASTGTEQETQYF.

The chain recombines TRBV25-1 with TRBJ2-5; the D is unclear. Per the germline V gene, CDR1 is MGHDK and CDR2 is SYGVNS. V lost 6 bases and J 3 bases, leaving 8 bases between the germline ends. The CDR3 loop spans 12 amino acids. CDR3 residues: CASSYGEETQYF. CDR3 sequence (DNA): TGTGCCAGCAGCTACGGAGAAGAGACCCAGTACTTC.

The chain employs TRBV2 and TRBJ2-7; D could derive from TRBD1 or TRBD2 (6 bases each). This CDR3 spans 16 amino acids. Looked up from germline, CDR1 is SNHLY and CDR2 is FYNNEI. Trimming took off 5 bases at V and 9 bases at J, with 26 bases between the two ends. The CDR3 coding sequence is TGTGCCAGCAGTTCAGGGGAAGCGGGTACATTGGGTGTGCAGTACTTC. Translation: CASSSGEAGTLGVQYF. The full variable domain, completed using reference TRBV2 and TRBJ2-7, is EPEVTQTPSHQVTQMGQEVILRCVPISNHLYFYWYRQILGQKVEFLVSFYNNEISEKSEIFDDQFSVERPDGSNFTLKIRSTKLEDSAMYFCASSSGEAGTLGVQYFGPGTRLTVT.

The CDR3 DNA follows: TGTGCCAGCGGAAGGGCCATGAACACCGGGGAGCTGTTTTTT. Its translation is CASGRAMNTGELFF. The chain carries TRBV9 and TRBJ2-2; D remains ambiguous. The germline gives CDR1 SGDLS, CDR2 YYNGEE. The V end lost 7 bases, the J end lost 1 base, and 11 bases lay between the germline ends. This CDR3 is built from 14 residues. Combining the CDR3 with reference TRBV9 and TRBJ2-2 gives the whole variable domain DSGVTQTPKHLITATGQRVTLRCSPRSGDLSVYWYQQSLDQGLQFLIQYYNGEERAKGNILERFSAQQFPDLHSELNLSSLELGDSALYFCASGRAMNTGELFFGEGSRLTVL.

This chain connects TRBV10-3 to TRBJ1-1, with 7 bases fitting TRBD1. The CDR3 spans 14 residues. Germline-derived CDR1 and CDR2 are ENHRY and SYGVKD. After removal of 5 bases from V and 1 base from J, the junction contained 4 bases not matched to a gene. CDR3 loop: CAISYQGGNTEAFF. Here the CDR3 DNA reads TGTGCCATCAGTTACCAGGGGGGGAACACTGAAGCTTTCTTT.

This clone was observed a single time. The chain couples TRBV6-1 to TRBJ1-2; no firm D call. V was shortened by 0 bases and J by 4 bases, with 12 bases between the two germline ends. The CDR3 is made up of 15 amino acids. Per the germline V gene, CDR1 is MNHNS and CDR2 is SASEGT. CDR3 nucleotide sequence: TGTGCCAGCAGTGAAGCGCTATGGGGTGGCTATGGCTACACCTTC. This sequence encodes CASSEALWGGYGYTF.

This chain joins TRBV6-5 and TRBJ2-1; D possibly corresponds to TRBD2 (6 bases). Germline V gives CDR1 MNHEY, CDR2 SVGAGI. This CDR3 spans 14 amino acids. The V gene lost 2 bases and the J gene lost 8 bases, with 13 bases spanning the gap. CDR3 amino acids: CASSYGKQRDEQFF. Here the CDR3 DNA reads TGTGCCAGCAGTTACGGGAAACAGCGGGATGAGCAGTTCTTC.

This sequence joins TRBV7-9 and TRBJ2-5; TRBD2 is a possible D gene (6 bases). The CDR3 length is 15 residues. Trimming cost V 3 bases and J 2 bases, with 13 bases left between them. Looked up from germline, CDR1 is SEHNR and CDR2 is FQNEAQ (reference sequence). CDR3 nucleotides: TGTGCCAGCAGCTTCAAACTAGCTGAGCAAGAGACCCAGTACTTC. This codes for CASSFKLAEQETQYF.

The genes are TRBV25-1 and TRBJ1-2; D may be TRBD1 (5 bases). Per germline, CDR1 MGHDK and CDR2 SYGVNS. The CDR3 is 13 residues long. V lost 4 bases, J lost 8 bases, and 14 bases lay in between. The CDR3, as DNA: TGTGCCAGCAGTGCCTCGGGACTCCTAGGCTACACCTTC. Translated: CASSASGLLGYTF.

This chain connects TRBV28 to TRBJ1-4; D call uncertain. The CDR3 runs to 12 residues. Looked up from germline, CDR1 is MDHEN and CDR2 is SYDVKM. V was cut by 6 bases and J by 9 bases, with 11 bases left in between. This CDR3 is CASSLKGQKLFF. The CDR3 DNA follows: TGTGCCAGCAGCCTTAAGGGCCAAAAACTGTTTTTT.

This chain joins TRBV5-1 and TRBJ2-7; TRBD1 is a possible D gene (6 bases). This CDR3 spans 16 amino acids. Trimming took 0 bases from V and 5 from J, leaving 18 bases between them. Germline V lookup: CDR1 SGHRS, CDR2 YFSETQ. The CDR3 DNA is TGCGCCAGCAGCTTGGGAACAGGCCATGGGGGCGACGAGCAGTACTTC. Protein: CASSLGTGHGGDEQYF.

The rearrangement uses TRBV30 and TRBJ2-5; 10 bases are shared with TRBD2. This CDR3 has 16 amino acids. CDR1 is GTSNPN and CDR2 is SVGIG in the germline V gene (reference sequence). J was trimmed by 8 bases and V by 4 bases; bases with no gene match: 16. CDR3 protein: CAWTNIGTSAWGTQYF. The CDR3 DNA reads as TGTGCCTGGACCAATATCGGGACTAGCGCCTGGGGAACCCAGTACTTC.

The chain joins TRBV19 to TRBJ2-2; tentatively, D is TRBD1 or TRBD2 (5 bases each). The germline V gene encodes CDR1 LNHDA and CDR2 SQIVND (reference sequence). The CDR3 has 14 amino acids. V lost 6 bases to trimming and J lost 5 bases, with 13 bases between them. This CDR3 is CASRPTGGTGELFF. CDR3 DNA: TGTGCCAGTAGACCGACTGGGGGTACCGGGGAGCTGTTTTTT.

V and J are TRBV10-3 and TRBJ2-7; 12 bases are a match to TRBD2. This CDR3 has 13 residues. V trimming: 10 bases; J trimming: 3 bases; junction bases outside the gene matches: 4. Per germline, CDR1 ENHRY and CDR2 SYGVKD. The CDR3 reads CATGTSGLYEQYF. CDR3 DNA: TGTGCCACGGGGACTAGCGGGCTCTACGAGCAGTACTTC.

The chain links TRBV11-3 to TRBJ2-3; D unresolved. Trimming removed 2 bases from V and 6 bases from J, with 18 bases in between. The CDR3 sequence is 16 residues long. Germline CDR1 reads SGHNT; CDR2 reads YENEEA. CDR3 coding DNA: TGTGCCAGCAGCTTAATGGGGTCCGGGCCCTGGGATACGCAGTATTTT. This encodes CASSLMGSGPWDTQYF.

This clone occurred once. This rearrangement joins TRBV5-4 to TRBJ1-2, with 8 nucleotides matching TRBD1. This CDR3 contains 16 residues. J lost 0 bases, V lost 0 bases, and 4 bases had no gene match. Germline lookup yields CDR1 SGHNT and CDR2 YYREEE (reference sequence). CDR3 nucleotide sequence: TGTGCCAGCAGCTTGGGCAGGGGGCCTACTAACTATGGCTACACCTTC. It specifies CASSLGRGPTNYGYTF.

The chain couples TRBV29-1 to TRBJ2-1; 8 bases fit TRBD2. This CDR3 comprises 13 residues. V trimming: 4 bases; J trimming: 9 bases; junction bases outside the gene matches: 8. Germline CDR1 reads SQVTM; CDR2 reads ANQGSEA. CDR3 coding DNA: TGCAGCGTTGGGGGGGCGGGAGGTGTTGAGCAGTTCTTC. It is translated as CSVGGAGGVEQFF.

The gene calls are TRBV11-3 and TRBJ1-2, with TRBD1 matching 8 bases. Germline V gene lookup returns CDR1 SGHNT and CDR2 YENEEA. The CDR3 loop spans 17 amino acids. With V trimmed by 5 bases and J by 4 bases, 15 bases remained unmatched. CDR3 sequence (DNA): TGTGCCAGCAGCCCTTCATCGGGACAGGAGTTTTCCTATGGCTACACCTTC. Protein sequence: CASSPSSGQEFSYGYTF.